Below, 9 T cell receptor beta chains from the same sample are listed, as sequenced in a study of CD8+CD57+ T cells in acquired aplastic anemia (dated by TCRdb to 2017 to 2018). Sequencing was carried out with an Illumina HiSeq 2000. Genomic DNA served as template for TCR beta VDJ combination and CDR3 sequence profiling. The public sequencing data were trimmed at Q25 with fastp and processed into clonotypes with MiXCR by TCRdb, which kept only in-frame beta chains. A single entry per CDR3 protein holds the most common genes and DNA from its merged rows. The sample table lists 200,000 to 300,000 distinct CDR3 sequences, around 46% of them with a count of one. Roughly 8% of the sample rests with the top ten. The patients picked for sequencing were ones in whom flow cytometry had shown an expansion of CD8+CD57+ cells. Sequencing used sorted CD4+, CD8+, or CD8+CD57+ T cells (not recorded which) from PBMCs. Receptors were obtained from a human donor with aplastic anemia.

V usage is TRBV29-1 and J usage is TRBJ2-1; the D is unclear. The CDR3 loop spans 12 amino acids. V gave up 3 bases and J gave up 6 bases, with 9 bases separating them. The germline V gene has CDR1 SQVTM and CDR2 ANQGSEA. CDR3 DNA sequence: TGCAGCGTTGATCGCGGATCCAATGAGCAGTTCTTC. Encoded protein: CSVDRGSNEQFF.

This clonotype has a handful of counts. The chain links TRBV15 to TRBJ1-1; TRBD1 aligns across 7 bases. The CDR3 runs 14 residues. Losses at the gene ends were 8 bases for V and 4 bases for J; bases not matched to a gene: 10. CDR1 LNHNV and CDR2 YYDKDF come from the germline V gene (reference sequence). CDR3 residues: CATYARTGVTEAFF. DNA of the CDR3: TGTGCCACCTACGCCCGGACAGGCGTCACTGAAGCTTTCTTT.

The chain links TRBV6-5 to TRBJ2-7; 10 bases line up with TRBD2. After removal of 5 bases from V and 0 bases from J, the junction contained 7 bases not matched to a gene. The CDR3 is made up of 16 amino acids. Germline-derived CDR1 and CDR2 are MNHEY and SVGAGI. CDR3 sequence (DNA): TGTGCCAGCAGTGAACGGCTAGCGGGAGCCTCCTACGAGCAGTACTTC. Its protein is CASSERLAGASYEQYF.

The chain recombines TRBV10-1 with TRBJ2-7, with a tentative D call TRBD2 (6 bases). Germline V gene data show CDR1 as WNHNN and CDR2 as SYGVQD (reference sequence). The CDR3 is 13 amino acids. V shed 3 bases and J shed 4 bases, with 10 bases lying between them. The CDR3 DNA follows: TGCGCCAGCAGTGATGGTAGCGGTTACGAGCAGTACTTC. This codes for CASSDGSGYEQYF.

As regards this clonotype: The junction does not match germline at one end; this may be a read error. This chain connects TRBV10-3 to TRBJ2-6; D ambiguous. Germline assignment: CDR1 ENHRY and CDR2 SYGVKD. This CDR3 is 19 amino acids long. CDR3 sequence reads: CAIGEPSYINSSGANVLTF. The CDR3 coding sequence is TGTGCCATCGGTGAGCCGAGTTACATAAATAGCTCTGGGGCCAACGTCCTGACTTTC.

This sequence joins TRBV7-2 and TRBJ1-1, with D uncertain. The CDR3 is 9 residues long. Germline assignment: CDR1 SGHTA and CDR2 FQGNSA. Trimming took off 3 bases at V and 12 bases at J, with 5 bases between the two ends. The DNA for the CDR3 is TGTGCCAGCAGCTTGATGACTTTCTTT. Protein: CASSLMTFF.

The chain couples TRBV19 to TRBJ1-2; TRBD1 might be the D (6 bases). The CDR3 sequence is 13 residues long. V lost 2 bases and J 6 bases, leaving 10 bases between the germline ends. The germline gives CDR1 LNHDA, CDR2 SQIVND (reference sequence). The CDR3 DNA is TGTGCCAGTAGTATATCAGGGGTTGATGGCTACACCTTC. Protein product: CASSISGVDGYTF.

This clonotype was recorded at least ten times. The chain recombines TRBV7-3 with TRBJ1-4, with a tentative D call TRBD1 (5 bases). V was pared by 5 bases and J by 0 bases, with 25 bases between. CDR1 is SGHTA and CDR2 is FQGTGA in the germline V gene. The CDR3 has 20 amino acids. CDR3 in amino acids: CASSQKTGGRELATNEKLFF. The CDR3 DNA follows: TGTGCCAGCAGCCAAAAAACGGGGGGGAGGGAGCTTGCAACTAATGAAAAACTGTTTTTT.

The table lists this clonotype with a few counts. This chain links TRBV2 with TRBJ1-2; TRBD1 might be the D (6 bases). The CDR3 runs 12 residues. Between the trimmed V and J ends, which lost 3 bases and 6 bases, there was a span of 8 bases. Germline-derived CDR1 and CDR2 are SNHLY and FYNNEI. The DNA for the CDR3 is TGTGCCAGCAGTGAGGCAGGGGATGGCTACACCTTC. It translates to CASSEAGDGYTF.